This T cell receptor beta chain appears in the sequencing data of a study of long-term antiretroviral therapy in people with HIV. Researchers report immunoSEQ v3.0 was run at survey level. The method was immunoSEQ multiplex PCR; TCRdb's version includes in-frame clones alone and lacks a portion of them. Of approximately 17,000 clones listed, roughly 71% were seen once; the top ten hold approximately 16%. Trimming left V 4 bases short and J 7 bases short, with 17 bases between. The CDR3 consists of 15 residues. Germline CDR1 reads MNHNY; CDR2 reads SVGAGI (reference sequence). This chain joins TRBV6-6 and TRBJ2-1, with D maybe TRBD1 (5 bases). This sample comprised unsorted PBMCs, obtained roughly 2.4 years before starting antiretroviral therapy. This clonotype was obtained from a woman in her 50s with HIV. CDR3 protein: CASSSPGLFGNEQFF. The CDR3 nucleotides read TGTGCCAGCAGTTCCCCAGGGCTGTTTGGAAATGAGCAGTTCTTC.